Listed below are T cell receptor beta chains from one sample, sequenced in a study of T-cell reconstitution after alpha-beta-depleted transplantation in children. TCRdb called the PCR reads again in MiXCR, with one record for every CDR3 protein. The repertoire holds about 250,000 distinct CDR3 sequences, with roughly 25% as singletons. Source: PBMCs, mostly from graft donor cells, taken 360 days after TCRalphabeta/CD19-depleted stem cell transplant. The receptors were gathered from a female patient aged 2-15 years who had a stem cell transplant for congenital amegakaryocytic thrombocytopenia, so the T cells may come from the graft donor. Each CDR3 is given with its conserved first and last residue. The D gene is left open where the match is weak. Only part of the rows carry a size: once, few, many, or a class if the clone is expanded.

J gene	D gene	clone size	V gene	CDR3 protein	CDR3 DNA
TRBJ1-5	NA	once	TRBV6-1	CASRAGPLSNQPQHF	TGTGCCAGCAGGGCGGGACCGCTTAGCAATCAGCCCCAGCATTTT
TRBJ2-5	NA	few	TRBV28	CASSPWVGEETQYF	TGTGCCAGCAGTCCATGGGTCGGGGAAGAGACCCAGTACTTC
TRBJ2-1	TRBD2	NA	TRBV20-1	CSAPTTGLAGGGNEQFF	TGCAGTGCTCCCACTACCGGACTAGCGGGAGGGGGGAATGAGCAGTTCTTC
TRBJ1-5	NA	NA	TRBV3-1	CASSLNYGGNQPQHF	TGTGCCAGCAGCCTCAACTATGGCGGCAATCAGCCCCAGCATTTT
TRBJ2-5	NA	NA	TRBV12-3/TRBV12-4	CASSKVGGGQKETQYF	TGTGCCAGCAGCAAAGTAGGGGGGGGGCAGAAAGAGACCCAGTACTTC
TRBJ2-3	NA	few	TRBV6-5	CASRRETGRQYF	TGTGCCAGCCGCCGTGAGACTGGGAGGCAGTATTTT
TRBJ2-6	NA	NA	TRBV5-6	CASSFEAGLGANVLTF	TGTGCCAGCAGCTTCGAGGCGGGACTTGGGGCCAACGTCCTGACTTTC
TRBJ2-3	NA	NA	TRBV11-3	CASSLDGTGLASDTQYF	TGTGCCAGCAGCTTAGATGGAACAGGTTTGGCGTCAGATACGCAGTATTTT
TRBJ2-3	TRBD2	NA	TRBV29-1	CSVEDPGGAADTQYF	TGCAGCGTTGAAGATCCCGGGGGGGCCGCAGATACGCAGTATTTT
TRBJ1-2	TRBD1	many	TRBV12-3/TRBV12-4	CASRLTGEYGYTF	TGTGCCAGCAGACTGACAGGGGAGTATGGCTACACCTTC
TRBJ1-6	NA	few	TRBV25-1	CASSEGRSPLHF	TGTGCCAGCAGTGAGGGTCGTTCACCCCTCCACTTT
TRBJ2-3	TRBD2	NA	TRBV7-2	CASSLALTSGSTDTQYF	TGTGCCAGCAGCTTAGCGCTCACTAGCGGGTCCACAGATACGCAGTATTTT
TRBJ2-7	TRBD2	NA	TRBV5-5	CASRRLGLAGDEQYF	TGTGCCAGCAGAAGGTTGGGACTAGCGGGAGACGAGCAGTACTTC
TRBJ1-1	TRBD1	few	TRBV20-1	CSARPRDRGHTEAFF	TGCAGTGCTAGACCGCGGGACAGGGGACACACTGAAGCTTTCTTT
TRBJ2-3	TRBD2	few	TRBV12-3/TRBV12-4	CASSLVGLAGAHTQYF	TGTGCCAGCAGTTTAGTCGGACTAGCGGGGGCCCATACGCAGTATTTT
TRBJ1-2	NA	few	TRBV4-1	CASSHSENYGYTF	TGCGCCAGCAGCCATTCAGAGAACTATGGCTACACCTTC
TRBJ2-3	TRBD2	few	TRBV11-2	CASSIGLVASTDTQYF	TGTGCCAGCAGCATAGGACTAGTCGCTAGCACAGATACGCAGTATTTT
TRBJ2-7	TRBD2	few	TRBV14	CASSQRLAGEQYF	TGTGCCAGCAGCCAGAGACTAGCGGGGGAACAGTACTTC
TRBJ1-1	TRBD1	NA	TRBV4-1	CASSRTGTAEAFF	TGCGCCAGCAGCCGAACCGGGACAGCGGAAGCTTTCTTT
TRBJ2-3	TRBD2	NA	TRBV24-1	CATSDLGLAGTDTQYF	TGTGCCACCAGTGACCTGGGACTAGCGGGGACAGATACGCAGTATTTT
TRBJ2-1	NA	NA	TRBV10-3	CAISDMRTSSYNEQFF	TGTGCCATCAGTGATATGAGGACCAGCTCCTACAATGAGCAGTTCTTC
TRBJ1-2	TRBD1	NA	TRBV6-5	CASSWDRGEGYTF	TGTGCCAGCAGTTGGGACAGGGGGGAGGGCTACACCTTC
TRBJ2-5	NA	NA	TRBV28	CASSHYPGGETQYF	TGTGCCAGCAGTCACTACCCCGGCGGGGAGACCCAGTACTTC
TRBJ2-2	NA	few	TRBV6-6	CASSYQNTGELFF	TGTGCCAGCAGTTATCAGAACACCGGGGAGCTGTTTTTT
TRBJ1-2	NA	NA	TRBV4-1	CASSQGPLIGSGYTF	TGCGCCAGCAGCCAAGGGCCCCTAATTGGGTCTGGCTACACCTTC
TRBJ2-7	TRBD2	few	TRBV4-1	CASSHSGRSYEQYF	TGCGCCAGCAGCCATAGCGGGAGGTCCTACGAGCAGTACTTC
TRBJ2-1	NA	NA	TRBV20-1	CSAPMLMSSYNEQFF	TGCAGTGCTCCGATGTTAATGAGCTCCTACAATGAGCAGTTCTTC
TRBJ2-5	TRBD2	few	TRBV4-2	CASSLGTSEETQYF	TGTGCCAGCAGCCTGGGAACTAGCGAAGAGACCCAGTACTTC
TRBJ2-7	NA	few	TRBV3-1	CASSRGSTYEQYF	TGTGCCAGCAGCCGAGGGAGTACCTACGAGCAGTACTTC
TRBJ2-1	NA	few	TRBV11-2	CASSSPLLGNEQFF	TGTGCCAGCAGCTCCCCGTTACTAGGAAATGAGCAGTTCTTC
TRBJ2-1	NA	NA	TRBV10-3	CAIRGGQGAYNEQFF	TGTGCCATCAGGGGGGGGCAGGGGGCCTACAATGAGCAGTTCTTC
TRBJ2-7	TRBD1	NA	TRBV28	CASSSPGQGDYEQYF	TGTGCCAGCAGTTCCCCTGGACAGGGGGACTACGAGCAGTACTTC
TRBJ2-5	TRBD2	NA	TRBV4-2	CASSLSSGGAQETQYF	TGTGCCAGCAGCCTCTCTAGCGGGGGGGCCCAAGAGACCCAGTACTTC
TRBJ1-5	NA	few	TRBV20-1	CSARVWQGNQPQHF	TGCAGTGCTAGAGTATGGCAGGGAAATCAGCCCCAGCATTTT
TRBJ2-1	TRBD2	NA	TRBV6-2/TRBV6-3	CASSYWTTSGGYNEQFF	TGTGCCAGCAGTTACTGGACCACTAGCGGGGGCTACAATGAGCAGTTCTTC
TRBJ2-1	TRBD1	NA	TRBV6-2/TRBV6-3	CASSIWTGGRNEQFF	TGTGCCAGCAGTATTTGGACAGGGGGTCGCAATGAGCAGTTCTTC
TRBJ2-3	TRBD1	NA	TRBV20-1	CSAWDSILQDTQYF	TGCAGTGCTTGGGACAGCATCTTGCAGGATACGCAGTATTTT
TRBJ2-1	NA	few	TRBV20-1	CSATRLINYNEQFF	TGCAGTGCCACCCGACTCATAAACTACAATGAGCAGTTCTTC
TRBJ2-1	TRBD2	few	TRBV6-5	CASSYSSLSGRFGNEQFF	TGTGCCAGCAGTTACTCTTCCCTGAGCGGGAGATTCGGCAATGAGCAGTTCTTC
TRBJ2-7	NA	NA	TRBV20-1	CSARNRLRLEQYF	TGCAGTGCTAGGAATAGGCTGAGGCTCGAGCAGTACTTC
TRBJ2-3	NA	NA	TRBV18	CASSPESDGRTDTQYF	TGTGCCAGCTCACCGGAAAGCGATGGTCGCACAGATACGCAGTATTTT
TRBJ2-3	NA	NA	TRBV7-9	CASREGGTDTQYF	TGTGCCAGCAGGGAGGGGGGCACAGATACGCAGTATTTT
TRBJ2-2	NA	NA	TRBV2	CASSLDTSNTGELFF	TGTGCCAGCAGTTTAGACACTTCGAACACCGGGGAGCTGTTTTTT
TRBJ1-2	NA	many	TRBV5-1	CPREGLGYGYTF	TGCCCCCGCGAGGGTCTAGGCTATGGCTACACCTTC
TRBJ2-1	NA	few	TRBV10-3	CAISDTVFPSSYNEQFF	TGTGCCATCAGTGATACCGTGTTTCCCAGCTCCTACAATGAGCAGTTCTTC
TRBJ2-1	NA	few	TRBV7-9	CASGGSYNEQFF	TGTGCCAGCGGCGGCTCCTACAATGAGCAGTTCTTC
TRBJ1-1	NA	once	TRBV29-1	CSVDYGGPGAYGEAFF	TGCAGCGTTGACTACGGGGGCCCCGGGGCGTACGGTGAAGCTTTCTTT
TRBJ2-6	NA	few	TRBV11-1	CASSKIGVQRSGANVLTF	TGTGCCAGCAGCAAGATCGGGGTTCAGCGATCTGGGGCCAACGTCCTGACTTTC
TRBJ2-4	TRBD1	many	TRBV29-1	CSGSDRTNSGKNIQYF	TGCAGCGGATCGGACAGGACGAATAGTGGCAAAAACATTCAGTACTTC
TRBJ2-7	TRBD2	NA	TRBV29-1	CSVVGLAGNISEQYF	TGCAGCGTTGTAGGACTAGCGGGAAACATCTCCGAGCAGTACTTC
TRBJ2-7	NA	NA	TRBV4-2	CASSQDRPEGYEQYF	TGTGCCAGCAGCCAAGATCGGCCTGAAGGCTACGAGCAGTACTTC